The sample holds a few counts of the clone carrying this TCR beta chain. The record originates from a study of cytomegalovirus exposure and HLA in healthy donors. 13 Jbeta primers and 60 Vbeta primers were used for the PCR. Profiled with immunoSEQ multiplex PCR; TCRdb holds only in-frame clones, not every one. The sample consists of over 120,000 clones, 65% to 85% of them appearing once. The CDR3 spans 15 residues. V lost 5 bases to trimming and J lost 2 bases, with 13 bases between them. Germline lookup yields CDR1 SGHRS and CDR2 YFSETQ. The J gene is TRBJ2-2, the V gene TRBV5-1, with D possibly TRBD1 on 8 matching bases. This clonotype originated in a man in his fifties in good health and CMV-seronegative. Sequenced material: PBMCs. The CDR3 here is CASRGQGLNTGELFF. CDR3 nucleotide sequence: TGCGCCAGCAGAGGACAGGGACTAAACACCGGGGAGCTGTTTTTT.